This TCR beta chain was captured by sequencing in a study of T cell responses to AZD1222 COVID-19 vaccine. The assay was immunoSEQ multiplex PCR, and TCRdb's table has in-frame clones only and misses some. This table has more than 100,000 clones, about 92% appearing once. Study-wide findings and caveats: The study found Spike-specific TCR breadth and depth rose after two AZD1222 doses. Donors were largely white British and mainly female; clonal diversity was possibly underestimated.

On this clone itself: Its antigen is unknown.

V was clipped by 0 bases and J by 8 bases, with 12 bases between them. There are 15 residues in the CDR3. From germline, CDR1 is SGDLS and CDR2 YYNGEE. The sequencing used peripheral blood, collected 28 days after the second AZD1222 dose. The sequence was obtained from an adult who received the AZD1222 COVID-19 vaccine. The chain joins TRBV9 to TRBJ1-6; TRBD1 is a possible D gene (5 bases). The CDR3 bases are TGTGCCAGCAGCGTAGCTGCCAGGGCGGATTCACCCCTCCACTTT. This translates into CASSVAARADSPLHF.